This T cell receptor (beta chain) appears in the sequencing data of a study of blood T cell repertoires in COVID-19. The wider study: Sources were T cells, B-cell-depleted T cells, or PBMCs; the material itself was cDNA or gDNA.

Some clones are missing from TCRdb's copy, which holds only in-frame ones; the method was immunoSEQ multiplex PCR. The table shows 90,000 or so clones, with roughly 87% occurring only once. Sequenced sample: peripheral blood. The TCR sequence derives from a woman in her sixties with COVID-19, enrolled during active disease.

This CDR3 reads CASSTRQGAGELFF. The CDR3 DNA sequence: TGTGCCAGCAGCACCCGACAGGGCGCCGGGGAGCTGTTTTTT. This chain uses TRBV11-3 with TRBJ2-2; the match to TRBD1 covers 7 bases. CDR3 length: 14 residues. The J segment lost 6 bases and the V segment lost 5 bases, leaving 6 bases of the junction unmatched. The germline V gene encodes CDR1 SGHNT and CDR2 YENEEA.